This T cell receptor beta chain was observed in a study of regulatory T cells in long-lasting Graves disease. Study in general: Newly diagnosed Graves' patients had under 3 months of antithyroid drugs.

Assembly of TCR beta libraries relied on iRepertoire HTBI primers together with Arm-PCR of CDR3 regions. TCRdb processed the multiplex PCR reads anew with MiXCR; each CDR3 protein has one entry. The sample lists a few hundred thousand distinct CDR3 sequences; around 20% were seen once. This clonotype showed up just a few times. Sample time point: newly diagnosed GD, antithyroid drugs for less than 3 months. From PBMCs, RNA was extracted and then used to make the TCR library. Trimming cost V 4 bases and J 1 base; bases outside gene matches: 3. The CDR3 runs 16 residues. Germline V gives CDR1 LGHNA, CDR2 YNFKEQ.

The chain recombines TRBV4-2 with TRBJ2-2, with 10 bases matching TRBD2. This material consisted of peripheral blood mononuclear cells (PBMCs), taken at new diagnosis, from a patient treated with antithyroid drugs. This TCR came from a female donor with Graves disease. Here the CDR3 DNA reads TGTGCCAGCAGCCGTGCTAGCGGGGGGAACACCGGGGAGCTGTTTTTT. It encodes CASSRASGGNTGELFF.